This paragraph covers one T cell receptor beta chain sequence. The antigen is not known. CDR1 and CDR2 (germline): LNHNV, YYDKDF (reference sequence). Trimming left V 0 bases short and J 1 base short, with 9 bases between. The CDR3 is 15 residues long. This sample was taken from a study of T-cell reconstitution after alpha-beta-depleted transplantation in children. Study-level results: Newly generated T cells supplied most T-cell counts and diversity one year post-transplant. Expanded graft clones numbering several hundred reportedly gave rise to alpha-beta T cells about two months after transplant. Surviving recipient T cells and thymic progenitors produced the high day-60 TCRbeta diversity seen in some patients.

Preparing the TCRbeta library involved the use of unique molecular identifiers. TCRdb re-derived calls from the PCR reads in MiXCR, one entry per CDR3 protein. The sample lists approximately 980,000 distinct CDR3 sequences; less than 30% were seen once. This sequence originates from a boy under two years old who had a stem cell transplant for SCID, so the T cells may come from the graft donor. The chain couples TRBV15 to TRBJ2-5; D uncertain. Sequenced material: PBMCs, mostly from graft donor cells, taken 360 days after TCRalphabeta/CD19-depleted stem cell transplant. CDR3: CATSRDPTVQETQYF. Here the CDR3 DNA reads TGTGCCACCAGCAGAGATCCAACTGTCCAAGAGACCCAGTACTTC.